One T cell receptor (beta chain) is described in this entry. This record comes from a study of blood T cell repertoires in COVID-19. About the research overall: The United States, Italy and Spain supplied acute and convalescent COVID-19 samples. In each case, the material was cDNA or gDNA derived from T cells, B-cell-depleted T cells, or PBMCs.

Seattle-derived patients entered the study during active infection and were followed longitudinally. How the authors handled the data: Reference gene primer amplification in the assay estimated nucleated cell counts. The table came from immunoSEQ multiplex PCR; TCRdb's copy has only in-frame clones and leaves some out. That table supplies the V and J calls and clone size; D and trimming were determined from the DNA. The sample holds about 180,000 clones; approximately 87% are singletons and the top ten take approximately 12%. The specimen sequenced was peripheral blood. This sequence was found in an older woman with COVID-19, enrolled during active disease.

The CDR3: CATSEPQGKVVTEAFF. CDR3 bases: TGTGCCACCAGTGAACCGCAGGGGAAGGTTGTCACTGAAGCTTTCTTT. The gene calls are TRBV24-1 and TRBJ1-1; D might be TRBD1 (6 bases). The germline CDR1 and CDR2 sequences are KGHDR and SFDVKD. There are 16 residues in the CDR3. Between the trimmed V and J ends, which lost 4 bases and 4 bases, there was a span of 18 bases.